This TCR beta chain was observed in a study of T-cell memory formation after mild COVID-19. For the study at large: TCR clustering was largely donor specific.

Points on this clonotype: Its matching antigen is unknown.

Findings and limits, study-wide: Clones from the second wave (peaking day 37) had unconfirmed SARS-CoV-2 specificity.

Constant-segment primers served in 5'RACE that generated TCR alpha and TCR beta cDNA libraries bearing sample barcodes and UMIs. TCRdb reprocessed the 5' RACE reads with MiXCR, giving one entry per CDR3 protein. The profile shows fewer than 700,000 distinct CDR3 sequences, roughly 18% of them singletons. Germline V gene lookup returns CDR1 MNHEY and CDR2 SMNVEV (reference sequence). V was pared by 6 bases and J by 3 bases, with 21 bases between. The CDR3 consists of 16 residues. The specimen sequenced was PBMCs or a T cell subset sorted from them (not recorded which). The clonotype originates from an adult woman who had mild COVID-19 (a few samples of this study predate the infection). Cell type and time point are not known. The chain has TRBV27 and TRBJ2-7; D tentatively reads TRBD1 or TRBD2 (5 bases each). Written as DNA, the CDR3 is TGTGCCAGCAGCTCCGTCGTAGGGGACGGAGGCTACGAGCAGTACTTC. It yields the protein CASSSVVGDGGYEQYF.